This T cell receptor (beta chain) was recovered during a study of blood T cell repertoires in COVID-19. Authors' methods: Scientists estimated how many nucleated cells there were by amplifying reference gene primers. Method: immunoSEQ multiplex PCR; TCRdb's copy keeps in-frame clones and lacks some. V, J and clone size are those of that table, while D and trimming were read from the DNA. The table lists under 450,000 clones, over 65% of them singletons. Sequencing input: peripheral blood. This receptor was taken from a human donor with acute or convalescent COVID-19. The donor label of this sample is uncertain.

DNA for the CDR3: TGTGCCAGCAGCTTGGAACTCCGGGACAGGGGGGGAGGCTACACCTTC. It encodes CASSLELRDRGGGYTF. The V gene is TRBV7-8, the J gene TRBJ1-2; 11 nucleotides match TRBD1. The germline V gene encodes CDR1 SGHVS and CDR2 FQNEAQ. The CDR3 consists of 16 residues. The V and J ends lost 3 bases and 8 bases, in that order; junction bases with no gene match: 11. Based on the CDR3 plus reference TRBV7-8 and TRBJ1-2, the full variable domain is GAGVSQSPRYKVAKRGQDVALRCDPISGHVSLFWYQQALGQGPEFLTYFQNEAQLDKSGLPSDRFFAERPEGSVSTLKIQRTQQEDSAVYLCASSLELRDRGGGYTFGSGTRLTVV.